These 16 T cell receptor beta chains were all obtained from the same sample, sequenced in a study of blood T cell repertoires in COVID-19. TCRdb's table, derived via immunoSEQ multiplex PCR, lists solely in-frame clones and lacks some. The data contain approximately 150,000 clones, 65% to 80% of them singletons. The sample taken for sequencing was PBMCs or T cells enriched from blood (not recorded which). The receptors originated from a woman in her sixties or seventies in a cohort exposed to, infected with or recovered from COVID-19 (not recorded which).

This clone was recorded only once. The V gene is TRBV29-1, the J gene TRBJ1-4; 7 bases are a match to TRBD1. V gave up 4 bases and J gave up 0 bases; unmatched junction bases: 2. Germline CDR1 reads SQVTM; CDR2 reads ANQGSEA. The CDR3 length is 14 residues. CDR3: CSVGQGATNEKLFF. The CDR3 DNA sequence: TGCAGCGTTGGACAGGGTGCAACTAATGAAAAACTGTTTTTT.

The rearrangement links TRBV19 to TRBJ1-2; D call uncertain. Germline CDR1 and CDR2: LNHDA and SQIVND (reference sequence). The CDR3 is made up of 16 amino acids. The V and J ends lost 5 bases and 0 bases respectively, with 16 bases between them. The CDR3 DNA reads as TGTGCCAGTAGTCCCTGGGGAGGCAGACCTAACTATGGCTACACCTTC. Translated: CASSPWGGRPNYGYTF.

The CDR3 DNA is TGTGCCAGCAGTTTATGGGGGGCAGGGGTATCCTACGAGCAGTACTTC. Translating gives CASSLWGAGVSYEQYF. The chain combines TRBV28 with TRBJ2-7; tentative D call: TRBD1 (6 bases). CDR1 is MDHEN, CDR2 SYDVKM, per germline. The CDR3 runs 16 residues. Trimming took 0 bases from V and 1 from J, leaving 13 bases between them.

V usage is TRBV7-2 and J usage is TRBJ1-4; possibly TRBD1 for D (5 bases). The CDR3 has 13 amino acids. Germline loops: CDR1 SGHTA, CDR2 FQGNSA. Trimming took off 8 bases at V and 8 bases at J, with 15 bases between the two ends. Here the CDR3 reads CASAGQGGEKLFF. The CDR3 DNA follows: TGTGCCAGCGCGGGGCAGGGTGGGGAAAAACTGTTTTTT.

The chain uses TRBV15 and TRBJ1-3, with 8 bases that match TRBD1. Germline loops: CDR1 LNHNV, CDR2 YYDKDF (reference sequence). The CDR3 is 17 amino acids. V shed 5 bases, J shed 0 bases, and the junction held 9 bases outside the gene matches. The CDR3, as DNA: TGTGCCACCAGCCCCCCGGGGGGACAGGCCTCTGGAAACACCATATATTTT. Amino acids: CATSPPGGQASGNTIYF.

The chain has TRBV5-1 and TRBJ2-7, with TRBD2 identical over 9 bases. Germline V gene sequence: CDR1 SGHRS, CDR2 YFSETQ. This CDR3 region has 15 residues. V shed 4 bases and J 3 bases; nucleotides not matched to a gene: 8. CDR3 sequence (DNA): TGCGCCAGCAGCACGCTAGCGGGACCTATCTACGAGCAGTACTTC. Translating gives CASSTLAGPIYEQYF. The variable domain in full, with the rest retrieved from reference TRBV5-1 and TRBJ2-7, is KAGVTQTPRYLIKTRGQQVTLSCSPISGHRSVSWYQQTPGQGLQFLFEYFSETQRNKGNFPGRFSGRQFSNSRSEMNVSTLELGDSALYLCASSTLAGPIYEQYFGPGTRLTVT.

This clone has only a few counts. The CDR3 reads CASSLASLAGVNEQFF. CDR3 nucleotide sequence: TGTGCCAGCAGCTTAGCGTCGTTAGCGGGAGTGAATGAGCAGTTCTTC. This chain uses TRBV7-6 with TRBJ2-1, with TRBD2 identical over 9 bases. Looked up from germline, CDR1 is SGHVS and CDR2 is FNYEAQ. J gave up 7 bases and V 0 bases, and 7 bases lay outside the gene matches. CDR3 size: 16 residues.

This rearrangement joins TRBV6-5 to TRBJ2-7; 7 bases fit TRBD2. The CDR3 loop spans 14 amino acids. After removal of 5 bases from V and 2 bases from J, the junction contained 6 bases not matched to a gene. Germline V lookup: CDR1 MNHEY, CDR2 SVGAGI. As DNA, the CDR3 is TGTGCCAGCAGTCGTGGGAGGGCCGCCTACGAGCAGTACTTC. This gives the protein CASSRGRAAYEQYF.

The chain has TRBV28 and TRBJ1-2, with D tentatively TRBD1 (6 bases). Trimming removed 3 bases at V and 8 bases at J, with 19 bases between. Germline V gives CDR1 MDHEN, CDR2 SYDVKM. The CDR3 runs 15 residues. Here the CDR3 DNA reads TGTGCCAGCAGTTTTGCAGGGGACCCTCGTCGGGGCTACACCTTC. Protein: CASSFAGDPRRGYTF.

V gene TRBV5-8 combines with J gene TRBJ2-2, with TRBD1 matching over 7 bases. The V and J ends lost 7 bases and 6 bases, in that order; junction bases with no gene match: 9. The CDR3 has 14 amino acids. Per the germline V gene, CDR1 is SGHTS and CDR2 is YDEGEE. CDR3 sequence reads: CASRRQGSSGELFF. In nucleotides, the CDR3 is TGTGCCAGCCGAAGACAGGGTTCCTCCGGGGAGCTGTTTTTT.

The V call is TRBV30, the J call TRBJ2-7, with 11 bases fitting TRBD2. CDR1 GTSNPN and CDR2 SVGIG come from the germline V gene (reference sequence). CDR3 length equals 14 residues. Trimming cost V 2 bases and J 3 bases; bases outside gene matches: 3. The CDR3 protein is CAWSPLAGGYEQYF. CDR3 coding DNA: TGTGCCTGGAGTCCCCTAGCGGGAGGCTACGAGCAGTACTTC.

This clone has at least ten counts. The CDR3, as DNA: TGTGCCAGCAGCGCTGGCGGCGGACAACATCAGCCCCAGCATTTT. Its protein product is CASSAGGGQHQPQHF. V gene TRBV7-8 combines with J gene TRBJ1-5, with a possible D match to TRBD1 (5 bases). Looked up from germline, CDR1 is SGHVS and CDR2 is FQNEAQ. V was cut by 5 bases and J by 5 bases, with 16 bases left in between. The CDR3 spans 15 residues.

The chain combines TRBV5-8 with TRBJ2-1, with D possibly TRBD2 on 6 matching bases. The CDR3 contains 16 residues. With 3 bases removed from V and 0 bases from J, the gap between germline ends came to 13 bases. Germline CDR1 SGHTS, CDR2 YDEGEE. Here the CDR3 reads CASSSFSGSSYNEQFF. The DNA for the CDR3 is TGTGCCAGCAGCTCTTTTAGCGGAAGCTCCTACAATGAGCAGTTCTTC.

The V gene is TRBV3-1 (or the pseudogene TRBV3-2), the J gene TRBJ1-2, with TRBD1 matching over 9 bases. This CDR3 comprises 15 residues. Trimming cost V 4 bases and J 2 bases; bases outside gene matches: 5. Germline V CDR1 and CDR2: LGHDT, YNNKEL (reference sequence). The DNA of the CDR3 is TGTGCCAGCAGCCCAAGGACAGGGGCAAACTATGGCTACACCTTC. Translation gives CASSPRTGANYGYTF.

V gene TRBV7-2 combines with J gene TRBJ1-1, with 9 nucleotides matching TRBD1. The CDR3 has 14 amino acids. With 3 bases clipped from V and 2 bases from J, the junction kept 1 base outside the gene matches. Germline assignment: CDR1 SGHTA and CDR2 FQGNSA. The CDR3 DNA reads TGTGCCAGCAGCTTGGACAGGGGAAACACTGAAGCTTTCTTT. This encodes CASSLDRGNTEAFF.

V is TRBV28 and J is TRBJ1-2; 9 bases fit TRBD1. From germline, CDR1 is MDHEN and CDR2 SYDVKM. This CDR3 contains 18 residues. J was trimmed by 3 bases and V by 4 bases; bases with no gene match: 15. The CDR3 sequence is CASSSTLRGTGRDYGYTF. The CDR3 nucleotides are TGTGCCAGCAGTTCCACCCTCAGGGGGACAGGGAGGGACTATGGCTACACCTTC.